This passage covers 30 T cell receptor beta chains from one sample sequenced in a study of T cell responses to AZD1222 COVID-19 vaccine. The repertoire was sequenced with immunoSEQ multiplex PCR; TCRdb's copy has only in-frame clones and lacks some. This table has roughly 30,000 clones, 70% to 80% appearing once. Sequences were derived from peripheral blood, sampled 28 days after the second AZD1222 dose. These receptors originate from an adult who received the AZD1222 COVID-19 vaccine.

This clone has just one count. This chain connects TRBV9 to TRBJ2-3, with 12 bases matching TRBD2. With 0 bases clipped from V and 0 bases from J, the junction kept 5 bases outside the gene matches. The germline V gene encodes CDR1 SGDLS and CDR2 YYNGEE. The CDR3 runs to 18 residues. CDR3 nucleotide sequence: TGTGCCAGCAGCGTAGCTACTAGCGGGGGGTCTAGCACAGATACGCAGTATTTT. Translating it yields CASSVATSGGSSTDTQYF.

V and J are TRBV15 and TRBJ1-5, with D possibly TRBD1 on 6 matching bases. Trimming shortened V by 0 bases and J by 4 bases, and 13 bases separated the two germline ends. Germline-derived CDR1 and CDR2 are LNHNV and YYDKDF (reference sequence). This CDR3 region has 16 residues. CDR3 region: CATSRDPRRGNQPQHF. DNA of the CDR3: TGTGCCACCAGCAGAGATCCGCGCAGGGGAAATCAGCCCCAGCATTTT.

This sequence joins TRBV5-1 and TRBJ1-4; D uncertain. The CDR3 is 16 residues long. CDR1 is SGHRS and CDR2 is YFSETQ in the germline V gene. The V gene lost 0 bases and the J gene lost 4 bases, with 13 bases spanning the gap. The CDR3 region is CASSLGQVSLNEKLFF. CDR3 bases: TGCGCCAGCAGCTTGGGGCAGGTCTCACTTAATGAAAAACTGTTTTTT.

The chain recombines TRBV14 with TRBJ1-6; TRBD1 might be the D (5 bases). The CDR3 extends over 14 amino acids. Trimming removed 5 bases at V and 10 bases at J, with 15 bases between. Germline V gene lookup returns CDR1 SGHDN and CDR2 FVKESK. CDR3 loop: CASSYGGGVSPLHF. The CDR3, as DNA: TGTGCCAGCAGCTACGGTGGGGGGGTCTCACCCCTCCACTTT. The full variable domain, with the rest looked up from reference TRBV14 and TRBJ1-6, is EAGVTQFPSHSVIEKGQTVTLRCDPISGHDNLYWYRRVMGKEIKFLLHFVKESKQDESGMPNNRFLAERTGGTYSTLKVQPAELEDSGVYFCASSYGGGVSPLHFGNGTRLTVT.

V and J are TRBV11-2 and TRBJ1-1; the match to TRBD1 covers 7 bases. The CDR3 totals 15 residues. Unmatched junction bases numbered 6, after V lost 3 bases and J lost 2 bases. Germline loops: CDR1 SGHAT, CDR2 FQNNGV. Here the CDR3 DNA reads TGTGCCAGCAGCTTGGGAGGGGGCGGAAACACTGAAGCTTTCTTT. Encoded protein: CASSLGGGGNTEAFF.

CDR3 DNA: TGCGCCAGCAGCTCCTGGCCCAGTCCGGGCTACACCTTC. It yields the protein CASSSWPSPGYTF. V is TRBV5-1 and J is TRBJ1-2; no definite D call. The CDR3 runs to 13 residues. V was clipped by 3 bases and J by 8 bases, with 14 bases between them. Germline V gives CDR1 SGHRS, CDR2 YFSETQ.

In DNA, the CDR3 is TGTGCCAGCAGTTACTTCCTAGTCCCAGATACGCAGTATTTT. The encoded protein is CASSYFLVPDTQYF. This chain uses TRBV6-2 or TRBV6-3 with TRBJ2-3; no reliable D call. The V gene's germline CDR1 is MNHEY and CDR2 SVGEGT. Trimming removed 1 base at V and 4 bases at J, with 9 bases between. There are 14 residues in the CDR3.

The CDR3 bases are TGTGCCAGCAGCATGGGACTAGCTGGGATCTCGTTTGGAGAGACCCAGTACTTC. Encoded protein: CASSMGLAGISFGETQYF. The chain recombines TRBV9 with TRBJ2-5; TRBD2 agrees at 9 bases. With 4 bases clipped from V and 4 bases from J, the junction kept 17 bases outside the gene matches. Germline CDR1 and CDR2: SGDLS and YYNGEE. This CDR3 region has 18 residues.

This chain uses TRBV29-1 with TRBJ2-5; 10 positions match TRBD2. Per the germline V gene, CDR1 is SQVTM and CDR2 is ANQGSEA. The CDR3 is 13 residues long. Trimming at V came to 6 bases and at J to 5 bases, leaving 6 bases not matched to a gene. CDR3 in DNA: TGCAGCGTCCCAGCGGGGGGGCGTGAGACCCAGTACTTC. It specifies CSVPAGGRETQYF.

The V gene is TRBV11-3, the J gene TRBJ1-1; 7 bases align to TRBD1. The CDR3 loop spans 15 amino acids. CDR1 and CDR2 from the germline V gene are SGHNT and YENEEA. V trimming: 5 bases; J trimming: 0 bases; junction bases outside the gene matches: 6. Here the CDR3 DNA reads TGTGCCAGCAGCACCAGACAGGGCCTGAACACTGAAGCTTTCTTT. Encoded protein: CASSTRQGLNTEAFF.

The chain joins TRBV30 to TRBJ2-1; weak D call: TRBD1 (6 bases). Germline values: CDR1 GTSNPN, CDR2 SVGIG (reference sequence). Between the trimmed V and J ends, which lost 7 bases and 9 bases, there was a span of 19 bases. The CDR3 consists of 13 residues. In nucleotides, the CDR3 is TGTGCCTTTGCGTTCAGGGTAGGGGGTGAGCAGTTCTTC. Protein sequence: CAFAFRVGGEQFF.

As concerns this clone: The same CDR3 arises from other DNA sequences in this sample as well. The rearrangement uses TRBV3-1 (or the pseudogene TRBV3-2) and TRBJ1-2; no firm D call. CDR1 and CDR2 (germline): LGHDT, YNNKEL (reference sequence). The CDR3 contains 14 residues. V shed 0 bases and J shed 4 bases, with 9 bases lying between them. The CDR3 coding sequence is TGTGCCAGCAGCCAAGATCTGGGCGGCTATGGCTACACCTTC. It specifies CASSQDLGGYGYTF.

This rearrangement joins TRBV28 to TRBJ2-5, with TRBD1 identical over 11 bases. Germline CDR1 reads MDHEN; CDR2 reads SYDVKM. V shed 3 bases and J 4 bases; nucleotides not matched to a gene: 4. The CDR3 runs 15 residues. The CDR3 DNA reads as TGTGCCAGCAGTTTTCCCGGGACAGGGGGAGAGACCCAGTACTTC. It codes for CASSFPGTGGETQYF.

This clone was seen a few times. The chain has TRBV5-1 and TRBJ2-5; 10 bases map to TRBD2. From germline, CDR1 is SGHRS and CDR2 YFSETQ. The length of the CDR3 is 15 residues. After removal of 3 bases from V and 4 bases from J, the junction contained 6 bases not matched to a gene. CDR3 bases: TGCGCCAGCAGCTCCCCTAGCGGGGGTGGAGAGACCCAGTACTTC. Its protein is CASSSPSGGGETQYF.

This CDR3 reads CASSETGGEGEKLFF. The CDR3 region has the DNA TGTGCCAGCAGCGAGACAGGGGGCGAGGGGGAAAAACTGTTTTTT. The chain joins TRBV9 to TRBJ1-4, with TRBD1 identical over 10 bases. The V gene end was trimmed by 3 bases and the J gene end by 8 bases; junction bases not matched to a gene: 7. This CDR3 is 15 amino acids long. CDR1 is SGDLS and CDR2 is YYNGEE in the germline V gene.

The chain recombines TRBV5-4 with TRBJ2-2, with a weak D call TRBD2 (6 bases). V was pared by 2 bases and J by 1 base, with 9 bases between. Germline CDR1 and CDR2: SGHNT and YYREEE (reference sequence). There are 15 residues in the CDR3. Here the CDR3 DNA reads TGTGCCAGCAGCTTTAACGGGGGGAACACCGGGGAGCTGTTTTTT. Translated: CASSFNGGNTGELFF.

The rearrangement joins TRBV3-1 (or the pseudogene TRBV3-2) to TRBJ1-4; possible D gene TRBD1, 6 bases. The CDR3 consists of 18 residues. Per germline, CDR1 LGHDT and CDR2 YNNKEL (reference sequence). Trimming cost V 8 bases and J 6 bases, with 28 bases left between them. This chain's CDR3 is CASYRPSGERSRDEKLFF. Here the CDR3 DNA reads TGTGCCAGCTACAGACCCTCAGGGGAGAGGAGTAGAGATGAAAAACTGTTTTTT.

This chain uses TRBV19 with TRBJ1-5, with TRBD1 matching 8 bases. Germline V gives CDR1 LNHDA, CDR2 SQIVND (reference sequence). With 4 bases clipped from V and 3 bases from J, the junction kept 5 bases outside the gene matches. The CDR3 totals 15 residues. Here the CDR3 reads CASSKDRVDNQPQHF. In nucleotides, the CDR3 is TGTGCCAGTAGTAAGGACAGGGTTGACAATCAGCCCCAGCATTTT.

This clone was seen more than once but under ten times. The chain employs TRBV2 and TRBJ2-5; D is unresolved. The V gene's germline CDR1 is SNHLY and CDR2 FYNNEI. The CDR3 is 15 residues long. The V end lost 6 bases, the J end lost 1 base, and 15 bases lay between the germline ends. The CDR3 region is CASRSAGVRQETQYF. CDR3 bases: TGTGCCAGCAGATCGGCAGGAGTGCGCCAAGAGACCCAGTACTTC. The full variable domain, in which reference TRBV2 and TRBJ2-5 provide the parts outside the CDR3, is EPEVTQTPSHQVTQMGQEVILRCVPISNHLYFYWYRQILGQKVEFLVSFYNNEISEKSEIFDDQFSVERPDGSNFTLKIRSTKLEDSAMYFCASRSAGVRQETQYFGPGTRLLVL.

The CDR3 DNA reads as TGTGCCAGCTCACCACTTGCCGGGAATCAGGAGCAGTACTTC. Translated: CASSPLAGNQEQYF. The V call is TRBV18, the J call TRBJ2-7; D might be TRBD2 (5 bases). Trimming left V 1 base short and J 7 bases short, with 14 bases between. CDR1 is KGHSH, CDR2 LQKENI, per germline. The CDR3 contains 14 residues.

This sequence joins TRBV2 and TRBJ2-1; D may correspond to TRBD1 or TRBD2 (5 bases each). Trimming removed 4 bases from V and 10 bases from J, with 17 bases in between. This CDR3 is 14 amino acids long. The germline V gene has CDR1 SNHLY and CDR2 FYNNEI. This CDR3 reads CASSGEGLAGEQFF. The CDR3 DNA reads as TGTGCCAGCAGTGGTGAGGGGCTCGCAGGGGAGCAGTTCTTC.

CDR3 region: CASSDWGVAGSSYNEQFF. CDR3 sequence (DNA): TGTGCCAGCAGCGACTGGGGGGTCGCGGGAAGCTCCTACAATGAGCAGTTCTTC. The chain uses TRBV7-3 and TRBJ2-1; tentative D call: TRBD2 (6 bases). Trimming stripped 5 bases from V and 0 bases from J, with 20 bases between. The CDR3 consists of 18 residues. Germline values: CDR1 SGHTA, CDR2 FQGTGA.

The genes are TRBV5-4 and TRBJ2-1; 7 nucleotides agree with TRBD2. Unmatched junction bases numbered 6, after V lost 5 bases and J lost 1 base. Germline values: CDR1 SGHNT, CDR2 YYREEE (reference sequence). This CDR3 contains 15 residues. As DNA, the CDR3 is TGTGCCAGCAGGCCTGAGCGGGGATCCTACAATGAGCAGTTCTTC. Translating it yields CASRPERGSYNEQFF.

This chain uses TRBV11-1 with TRBJ1-3; D remains ambiguous. Per germline, CDR1 SGHAT and CDR2 FQDESV (reference sequence). This CDR3 is built from 14 residues. Deletions cut 2 bases from V and 0 bases from J, with 5 bases between. The CDR3 DNA is TGTGCCAGCAGCTTACGGTACTCTGGAAACACCATATATTTT. Its translation is CASSLRYSGNTIYF.

This clone came up once. V gene TRBV14 combines with J gene TRBJ1-2, with D unresolved. The germline V gene has CDR1 SGHDN and CDR2 FVKESK. V lost 3 bases, J lost 2 bases, and 10 bases lay in between. The CDR3 has 14 residues. The CDR3 coding sequence is TGTGCCAGCAGCCAGTACGGCGGGAACTATGGCTACACCTTC. Translation: CASSQYGGNYGYTF.

V and J are TRBV25-1 and TRBJ1-5; D is possibly TRBD1 (5 bases). The V and J ends lost 5 bases and 1 base respectively, with 9 bases between them. Germline CDR1 and CDR2: MGHDK and SYGVNS. The CDR3 extends over 14 amino acids. The CDR3 region has the DNA TGTGCCAGCAGTCGGAGGGGAAGCAATCAGCCCCAGCATTTT. Translated, it gives CASSRRGSNQPQHF.

The chain carries TRBV6-1 and TRBJ1-6; maybe TRBD1 (5 bases). The V gene lost 2 bases and the J gene lost 1 base, with 15 bases spanning the gap. Per the germline V gene, CDR1 is MNHNS and CDR2 is SASEGT. The CDR3 contains 18 residues. In DNA form, the CDR3 reads TGTGCCAGCAGTGAAAGGAAGGAGGGGAAATCCTATAATTCACCCCTCCACTTT. Protein: CASSERKEGKSYNSPLHF.

The rearrangement links TRBV24-1 to TRBJ2-6; 7 bases agree with TRBD1. V lost 5 bases, J lost 0 bases, and 12 bases stayed unmatched. Germline V gene sequence: CDR1 KGHDR, CDR2 SFDVKD. CDR3 length: 19 amino acids. This CDR3 reads CATSAPPGRGTSGANVLTF. Here the CDR3 DNA reads TGTGCCACCAGTGCCCCGCCGGGCAGGGGGACCTCTGGGGCCAACGTCCTGACTTTC.

This CDR3 reads CASSFVGRASPLHF. The CDR3 nucleotides read TGTGCCAGCAGTTTTGTAGGCAGAGCTTCACCCCTCCACTTT. The chain carries TRBV6-2 or TRBV6-3 and TRBJ1-6, with no clear D. Looked up from germline, CDR1 is MNHEY and CDR2 is SVGEGT. This CDR3 spans 14 amino acids. V dropped 4 bases and J dropped 9 bases, with 13 bases sitting between them.

This clone has only a few counts. CDR3 bases: TGCGCCAGCAGCTTGTTCGGGGAGGAGCAGTACTTC. Protein: CASSLFGEEQYF. The gene calls are TRBV5-1 and TRBJ2-7, with D maybe TRBD2 (5 bases). CDR3 size: 12 residues. The germline V and J ends were trimmed by 1 base and 7 bases, with 9 bases remaining between them. The germline V gene encodes CDR1 SGHRS and CDR2 YFSETQ.